One and the same sample provided the 19 T cell receptor beta chains below, sequenced in a study of blood T cell repertoires in COVID-19. Libraries were prepared by immunoSEQ multiplex PCR; TCRdb keeps only in-frame clonotypes and omits some of them. Of more than 150,000 clones listed, under 90% are singletons. Material: peripheral blood. The receptors shown here come from a man in his forties or fifties with acute or convalescent COVID-19.

This chain connects TRBV3-1 (or the pseudogene TRBV3-2) to TRBJ2-5, with 7 nucleotides matching TRBD2. The CDR3 sequence is 16 residues long. Germline lookup yields CDR1 LGHDT and CDR2 YNNKEL (reference sequence). V gave up 4 bases and J gave up 4 bases; unmatched junction bases: 12. For the CDR3, the DNA is TGTGCCAGCAGCCCCCCGGGACTAAGAGCGGGAGAGACCCAGTACTTC. Its translation is CASSPPGLRAGETQYF.

This clone has a handful of counts. The J gene is TRBJ1-6, the V gene TRBV2; D is ambiguous. CDR3 size: 16 residues. Germline CDR1 and CDR2: SNHLY and FYNNEI. The V gene lost 3 bases and the J gene lost 9 bases, with 18 bases spanning the gap. CDR3 region: CASSDQTRESGSPLHF. CDR3 coding DNA: TGTGCCAGCAGTGACCAGACGAGGGAGAGTGGTTCACCCCTCCACTTT.

The chain has TRBV27 and TRBJ2-3; D unresolved. The length of the CDR3 is 14 residues. Trimming shortened V by 5 bases and J by 1 base, and 10 bases separated the two germline ends. Looked up from germline, CDR1 is MNHEY and CDR2 is SMNVEV (reference sequence). CDR3 nucleotide sequence: TGTGCCAGCAGTCCCCACTTAGGCACAGATACGCAGTATTTT. It encodes CASSPHLGTDTQYF.

V usage is TRBV4-2 and J usage is TRBJ1-1, with 8 bases fitting TRBD1. Trimming took 3 bases from V and 1 from J; bases not matched to a gene: 10. CDR1 and CDR2 (germline): LGHNA, YNFKEQ. The CDR3 extends over 17 amino acids. The CDR3 reads CASSQERQGSGNTEAFF. In DNA, the CDR3 is TGTGCCAGCAGCCAGGAAAGACAGGGGAGTGGGAACACTGAAGCTTTCTTT.

In this sample, this clone turned up once. V and J are TRBV5-1 and TRBJ2-1; D remains unclear. In germline, CDR1 is SGHRS, CDR2 YFSETQ. CDR3 length: 11 residues. The germline V and J ends were trimmed by 6 bases and 6 bases, with 7 bases remaining between them. In nucleotides, the CDR3 is TGCGCCAGCACGGGTGTCAATGAGCAGTTCTTC. Protein product: CASTGVNEQFF.

The genes are TRBV18 and TRBJ1-1; 9 bases agree with TRBD1. The CDR3 has 15 residues. The V and J ends lost 6 bases and 1 base, in that order; junction bases with no gene match: 6. CDR1 and CDR2 (germline): KGHSH, LQKENI. The CDR3 region has the DNA TGTGCCAGCTCCATACAGGGGGCTACGAACACTGAAGCTTTCTTT. This encodes CASSIQGATNTEAFF.

The chain is built from TRBV5-6 and TRBJ2-1; D is possibly TRBD1 (5 bases). Trimming shortened V by 2 bases and J by 1 base, and 7 bases separated the two germline ends. Germline lookup yields CDR1 SGHDT and CDR2 YYEEEE. The CDR3 sequence is 14 residues long. The CDR3 DNA reads TGTGCCAGCAGCTTAGGGGTTTCCTACAATGAGCAGTTCTTC. Protein product: CASSLGVSYNEQFF.

The gene calls are TRBV1 and TRBJ1-2; the table's TRBD1 call for D was not verified on the DNA. TRBV1 is flagged as a pseudogene. CDR3 length: 11 residues. The CDR3 coding sequence is TGCACCAGCAGCAGTACATGCGGCTACACCTTC. Amino acids: CTSSSTCGYTF.

This chain links TRBV7-9 with TRBJ2-3; 8 bases map to TRBD2. This CDR3 is built from 15 residues. V lost 2 bases and J lost 4; bases outside the gene matches: 5. The germline CDR1 and CDR2 sequences are SEHNR and FQNEAQ (reference sequence). The CDR3 bases are TGTGCCAGCAGCTTAAGCGGGGGCAAATCAGATACGCAGTATTTT. It encodes CASSLSGGKSDTQYF.

V gene TRBV6-2 or TRBV6-3 combines with J gene TRBJ2-1; 9 positions match TRBD1. The V and J ends lost 4 bases and 7 bases, in that order; junction bases with no gene match: 5. Germline-derived CDR1 and CDR2 are MNHEY and SVGEGT. The CDR3 length is 14 residues. CDR3 residues: CASSLQGALNEQFF. CDR3 sequence (DNA): TGTGCCAGCAGTTTACAGGGGGCCTTAAATGAGCAGTTCTTC.

This clone has just one count. The genes are TRBV19 and TRBJ2-3; TRBD2 is a possible D gene (7 bases). V gave up 8 bases and J gave up 1 base, with 16 bases separating them. The CDR3 extends over 15 amino acids. From germline, CDR1 is LNHDA and CDR2 SQIVND (reference sequence). The CDR3 loop is CASRGAGVRTDTQYF. The CDR3 DNA follows: TGTGCCAGTCGGGGGGCGGGCGTCCGCACAGATACGCAGTATTTT. The whole variable domain, filled in from reference TRBV19 and TRBJ2-3, reads DGGITQSPKYLFRKEGQNVTLSCEQNLNHDAMYWYRQDPGQGLRLIYYSQIVNDFQKGDIAEGYSVSREKKESFPLTVTSAQKNPTAFYLCASRGAGVRTDTQYFGPGTRLTVL.

This chain connects TRBV7-2 to TRBJ2-3, with D unclear. Germline values: CDR1 SGHTA, CDR2 FQGNSA. The germline V and J ends were trimmed by 1 base and 1 base, with 6 bases remaining between them. CDR3 length: 14 residues. CDR3 bases: TGTGCCAGCAGCTTAGGGGCCGGCACAGATACGCAGTATTTT. Residues: CASSLGAGTDTQYF.

This clone has just one count. The chain carries TRBV4-1 and TRBJ2-7, with 9 bases aligning to TRBD2. Germline lookup yields CDR1 MGHRA and CDR2 YSYEKL. CDR3 length: 18 amino acids. The ends lost 2 bases at V and 0 bases at J; junction bases unmatched: 11. The CDR3 nucleotides are TGCGCCAGCAGCCAACGGTTAGCGGGGGTCTCGAGCTCCTACGAGCAGTACTTC. Encoded protein: CASSQRLAGVSSSYEQYF.

The chain's CDR3 is CATQPGTGEADTQYF. CDR3 nucleotide sequence: TGTGCCACCCAGCCCGGGACAGGGGAAGCAGATACGCAGTATTTT. V usage is TRBV24-1 and J usage is TRBJ2-3; 10 positions match TRBD1. V lost 9 bases and J lost 4; bases outside the gene matches: 9. Germline loops: CDR1 KGHDR, CDR2 SFDVKD. This CDR3 has 15 amino acids.

The gene calls are TRBV30 and TRBJ1-4; TRBD1 agrees at 8 bases. The CDR3 is 15 residues long. From germline, CDR1 is GTSNPN and CDR2 SVGIG (reference sequence). V lost 1 base to trimming and J lost 10 bases; unmatched junction nucleotides: 11. The CDR3 bases are TGTGCCTGGAGTGCCTGGACAGGGACGCCCCCAAAACTGTTTTTT. This encodes CAWSAWTGTPPKLFF.

The J gene is TRBJ1-4, the V gene TRBV19, with TRBD1 as a possible D gene (5 bases). The V gene's germline CDR1 is LNHDA and CDR2 SQIVND (reference sequence). Trimming left V 7 bases short and J 5 bases short, with 17 bases between. This CDR3 region has 15 residues. DNA of the CDR3: TGTGCCAGTAAGGATGGAGGGGCCTCAAATGAAAAACTGTTTTTT. Amino acid sequence: CASKDGGASNEKLFF.

The V and J genes are TRBV27 and TRBJ2-5; 8 bases align to TRBD1. The CDR3 length is 17 residues. V lost 8 bases, J lost 5 bases, and 19 bases stayed unmatched. The germline V gene has CDR1 MNHEY and CDR2 SMNVEV (reference sequence). The DNA for the CDR3 is TGTGCCAGCTCCAAGGATCGGCAGGGGGCCTTTTACGAGACCCAGTACTTC. Translation: CASSKDRQGAFYETQYF.

DNA for the CDR3: TGTGCCAGCAGCCCGGCCTTACTAGCAAATTTGGAGCAGTACTTC. Its protein product is CASSPALLANLEQYF. The chain is built from TRBV3-1 (or the pseudogene TRBV3-2) and TRBJ2-7; D may be TRBD2 (6 bases). There are 15 residues in the CDR3. The germline V and J ends were trimmed by 4 bases and 7 bases, with 20 bases remaining between them. CDR1 is LGHDT and CDR2 is YNNKEL in the germline V gene (reference sequence).

V is TRBV21-1 and J is TRBJ1-3. TRBV21-1 is termed a pseudogene. The CDR3 loop spans 19 amino acids. The CDR3 is CASSKERGGSFPSGNTIYF. The CDR3 DNA is TGTGCCAGCAGCAAAGAGAGGGGGGGTTCCTTCCCTTCTGGAAACACCATATATTTT.